The rows below give T cell receptor beta chains drawn from one sample of a study of OX40 agonist ivuxolimab in advanced cancers. Data came from immunoSEQ multiplex PCR; TCRdb stores just in-frame clones and leaves some out. The sample carries roughly 93,000 clones, less than 85% recorded once. The sample in question was CD4+ or CD8+ T cells sorted from blood, obtained in a trial of the OX40 agonist ivuxolimab. These receptors were obtained from an adult with an advanced solid tumor such as melanoma, head and neck, liver or kidney cancer. CDR3s include the opening cysteine and the closing phenylalanine or tryptophan. D genes are given only for firm matches. For some rows the clone size is stated as once, few or many, or as a class when expanded; others skip it.

d_gene: -; v_gene: TRBV5-6; j_gene: TRBJ2-5; abundance: -; CDR3aa: CASSLVEGLQETQYF; CDR3nt: TGTGCCAGCAGCTTGGTGGAGGGGCTCCAAGAGACCCAGTACTTC
d_gene: TRBD1; v_gene: TRBV7-9; j_gene: TRBJ1-2; abundance: -; CDR3aa: CASSIRSGTGTYGYTF; CDR3nt: TGTGCCAGCAGCATAAGGTCCGGGACAGGGACCTATGGCTACACCTTC
d_gene: TRBD2; v_gene: TRBV5-4; j_gene: TRBJ2-7; abundance: -; CDR3aa: CASALAGGLSYEQYF; CDR3nt: TGTGCCAGCGCGCTAGCGGGGGGCCTCTCCTACGAGCAGTACTTC
d_gene: -; v_gene: TRBV6-6; j_gene: TRBJ2-1; abundance: -; CDR3aa: CASTLGGSSYNEQFF; CDR3nt: TGTGCCAGCACACTTGGGGGGAGCTCCTACAATGAGCAGTTCTTC
d_gene: -; v_gene: TRBV7-9; j_gene: TRBJ1-2; abundance: -; CDR3aa: CASSLRRGDGYTF; CDR3nt: TGTGCCAGCAGCTTAAGGAGGGGTGACGGCTACACCTTC
d_gene: TRBD1; v_gene: TRBV2; j_gene: TRBJ1-4; abundance: -; CDR3aa: CASTPLGTGNEKLFF; CDR3nt: TGTGCCAGCACTCCACTGGGGACAGGCAATGAAAAACTGTTTTTT
d_gene: TRBD1; v_gene: TRBV27; j_gene: TRBJ1-4; abundance: -; CDR3aa: CASSPGQTYNEKLFF; CDR3nt: TGTGCCAGCAGCCCGGGACAGACTTATAATGAAAAACTGTTTTTT
d_gene: TRBD1; v_gene: TRBV23-1; j_gene: TRBJ1-5; abundance: -; CDR3aa: CASRGQELNQPQHF; CDR3nt: TGCGCCAGCAGGGGACAGGAGCTCAATCAGCCCCAGCATTTT
d_gene: -; v_gene: TRBV5-1; j_gene: TRBJ1-6; abundance: few; CDR3aa: CASSLAVTGNNSPLHF; CDR3nt: TGCGCCAGCAGCTTGGCCGTGACAGGAAATAATTCACCCCTCCACTTT
d_gene: -; v_gene: TRBV5-1; j_gene: TRBJ2-1; abundance: -; CDR3aa: CASSFVDGGGRQFF; CDR3nt: TGCGCCAGCAGCTTCGTAGACGGGGGAGGTAGGCAGTTCTTC
d_gene: -; v_gene: TRBV27; j_gene: TRBJ1-2; abundance: few; CDR3aa: CASSKTVSDYGYTF; CDR3nt: TGTGCCAGCAGTAAGACCGTAAGCGACTATGGCTACACCTTC
d_gene: -; v_gene: TRBV28; j_gene: TRBJ2-7; abundance: -; CDR3aa: CASQTGFSGEQYF; CDR3nt: TGTGCCAGCCAGACAGGTTTCTCCGGCGAGCAGTACTTC
d_gene: -; v_gene: TRBV7-9; j_gene: TRBJ2-3; abundance: -; CDR3aa: CASSLPGPGGTDTQYF; CDR3nt: TGTGCCAGCAGCCTACCGGGGCCCGGAGGCACAGATACGCAGTATTTT
d_gene: -; v_gene: TRBV5-1; j_gene: TRBJ1-1; abundance: -; CDR3aa: CASSPSEGHEAFF; CDR3nt: TGCGCCAGCAGCCCCTCGGAGGGCCATGAAGCTTTCTTT
d_gene: -; v_gene: TRBV7-6; j_gene: TRBJ2-1; abundance: -; CDR3aa: CASATQGVTSYNEQFF; CDR3nt: TGTGCCAGCGCCACCCAAGGCGTCACCAGCTACAATGAGCAGTTCTTC
d_gene: -; v_gene: TRBV19; j_gene: TRBJ2-2; abundance: -; CDR3aa: CASTLEGRGGELFF; CDR3nt: TGTGCCAGTACCCTAGAGGGCAGGGGTGGGGAGCTGTTTTTT
d_gene: TRBD2; v_gene: TRBV5-6; j_gene: TRBJ2-7; abundance: -; CDR3aa: CASGSGLAGYEQYF; CDR3nt: TGTGCCAGCGGCTCGGGACTAGCGGGTTACGAGCAGTACTTC
d_gene: TRBD1; v_gene: TRBV7-6; j_gene: TRBJ1-4; abundance: -; CDR3aa: CASSELQGGLNEKLFF; CDR3nt: TGTGCCAGCAGCGAACTCCAGGGGGGTTTAAACGAAAAACTGTTTTTT
d_gene: -; v_gene: TRBV7-8; j_gene: TRBJ2-3; abundance: -; CDR3aa: CASSPGTSTDTQYF; CDR3nt: TGTGCCAGCAGCCCAGGGACTAGCACAGATACGCAGTATTTT
d_gene: -; v_gene: TRBV21-1; j_gene: TRBJ2-4; abundance: -; CDR3aa: CASSKGGLIAKNIQYF; CDR3nt: TGTGCCAGCAGCAAAGGGGGACTGATAGCCAAAAACATTCAGTACTTC
d_gene: TRBD1; v_gene: TRBV7-9; j_gene: TRBJ1-3; abundance: once; CDR3aa: CASSRTGDRNTIYF; CDR3nt: TGTGCCAGCAGTCGGACAGGGGACAGAAACACCATATATTTT
d_gene: -; v_gene: TRBV19; j_gene: TRBJ1-3; abundance: few; CDR3aa: CASKGNTIYF; CDR3nt: TGTGCCTCCAAGGGGAACACCATATATTTT